This TCR beta chain was captured by sequencing in a study of T-cell reconstitution after alpha-beta-depleted transplantation in children (dated by TCRdb to 2016 to 2018). About the study as a whole: Using TCR repertoire profiling, the study followed T-cell immune reconstitution in a quantitative way in children after TCRalphabeta/CD19-depleted allogeneic hematopoietic cell transplantation. Overall study results and their limits: The frequencies of hyperexpanded clones fell over the following months, and after one year, T-cell counts and TCRbeta diversity were mostly attributed to newly produced T cells. The apparently early recovery of alphabetaT-cell counts about two months after transplant reportedly depended on only several hundred rapidly expanded clones that came from non-depleted graft cells. The high TCRbeta diversity at day 60 in some patients was ascribed to recipient T cells and intrathymic progenitors that had survived conditioning.

Its CDR3 holds 12 amino acids, cysteine through phenylalanine. Only CDR3 DNA remains: 36 bases, in frame from the first base. CDR1 is given as SGHRS and CDR2 as YFSETQ, both from the germline V gene. Between the V and J ends, shortened by 2 bases and 6 bases respectively, the junction contains 6 bases. Library preparation used PCR. The sequencing machine was an Illumina HiSeq 2500. TCR libraries were prepared with molecular barcoding, using unique molecular identifiers to normalize TCRbeta repertoire quantification. TCRdb passed the public sequencing reads through fastp at Q25 and MiXCR, retaining productive beta sequences. Every entry covers one CDR3 protein and lists the most common genes and DNA from its rows. This sample gives 300,000 to 400,000 distinct CDR3 sequences in total; around 15% of them show up just once. Roughly 40% of the sample rests with the top ten. In regard to this clonotype: What antigen it recognizes has not been identified. It has no much larger one-base neighbor in the sample; base qualities were not kept.

The treatment or condition label on this specimen signifies: allogeneic hematopoietic cell transplantation with graft depleted of TCRalphabeta T cells and CD19 B cells. The transplant recipients were children given TCRalphabeta/CD19-depleted allogeneic hematopoietic cell grafts. The chain was built from TRBV5-1 and TRBJ2-1; confidence is insufficient to name the D gene. This receptor was identified in a male patient aged 2-9 years who had a stem cell transplant for acute lymphoblastic leukemia, so the T cells may come from the graft donor. The sequencing here drew on PBMCs, mostly from graft donor cells, taken 360 days after TCRalphabeta/CD19-depleted stem cell transplant. The sequence in DNA is TGCGCCAGCAGCTTCAACGTCAATGAGCAGTTCTTC. The resulting protein is CASSFNVNEQFF.